This is a list of T cell receptor beta chains from one sample in a study of T cells in Graves' hyperthyroidism and ophthalmopathy. MiXCR, run by TCRdb on the multiplex PCR reads, gives a single entry per CDR3 protein. The data hold about 340,000 distinct CDR3 sequences, with approximately 18% observed a single time. Sequenced material: blood. The source of these receptors is a woman aged 45-65 years with Graves' hyperthyroidism. Both conserved end residues are part of each CDR3. The order of the fields is CDR3 length, J gene, V gene, clone size, D gene, CDR3 protein, CDR3 DNA. The D gene is left open where the match is weak. For some rows the clone size is stated as once, few or many, or as a class when expanded; others skip it.

cdr3_length: 16
j_call: TRBJ1-5
v_call: TRBV15
clone_size: -
d_call: -
cdr3_aa: CATSGSRATSNQPQHF
cdr3_nt: TGTGCCACCAGCGGGTCAAGGGCTACTAGCAATCAGCCCCAGCATTTT

cdr3_length: 15
j_call: TRBJ2-3
v_call: TRBV9
clone_size: -
d_call: -
cdr3_aa: CASSVGVGSTDTQYF
cdr3_nt: TGTGCCAGCAGCGTAGGGGTGGGGAGCACAGATACGCAGTATTTT

cdr3_length: 15
j_call: TRBJ1-1
v_call: TRBV6-2/TRBV6-3
clone_size: few
d_call: TRBD1
cdr3_aa: CASSYGTGGRTEAFF
cdr3_nt: TGTGCCAGCAGTTACGGGACAGGGGGTAGGACTGAAGCTTTCTTT

cdr3_length: 13
j_call: TRBJ2-3
v_call: TRBV11-3
clone_size: many
d_call: -
cdr3_aa: CASSFSGSDTQYF
cdr3_nt: TGTGCCAGCAGCTTTTCGGGGTCAGATACGCAGTATTTT

cdr3_length: 11
j_call: TRBJ1-1
v_call: TRBV12-3/TRBV12-4
clone_size: -
d_call: TRBD1
cdr3_aa: CATDRDTEAFF
cdr3_nt: TGTGCCACCGACAGGGACACTGAAGCTTTCTTT

cdr3_length: 15
j_call: TRBJ2-7
v_call: TRBV12-3/TRBV12-4
clone_size: many
d_call: -
cdr3_aa: CASTSGPLSSYEQYF
cdr3_nt: TGTGCCAGCACCTCGGGACCCCTGAGCTCCTACGAGCAGTACTTC

cdr3_length: 18
j_call: TRBJ2-3
v_call: TRBV27
clone_size: many
d_call: TRBD2
cdr3_aa: CASSFKRTSAASTDTQYF
cdr3_nt: TGTGCCAGCAGTTTCAAGCGGACTAGCGCCGCTAGCACAGATACGCAGTATTTT

cdr3_length: 16
j_call: TRBJ2-5
v_call: TRBV29-1
clone_size: many
d_call: -
cdr3_aa: CSVERGDSFGGETQYF
cdr3_nt: TGCAGCGTTGAACGAGGGGACTCCTTCGGCGGGGAGACCCAGTACTTC

cdr3_length: 17
j_call: TRBJ2-5
v_call: TRBV7-8
clone_size: many
d_call: TRBD2
cdr3_aa: CASSFATSGGVYETQYF
cdr3_nt: TGTGCCAGCAGCTTCGCGACTAGCGGGGGGGTCTACGAGACCCAGTACTTC

cdr3_length: 14
j_call: TRBJ1-1
v_call: TRBV18
clone_size: many
d_call: -
cdr3_aa: CASSLQVLNTEAFF
cdr3_nt: TGTGCCAGCTCACTCCAGGTACTGAACACTGAAGCTTTCTTT

cdr3_length: 13
j_call: TRBJ1-4
v_call: TRBV19
clone_size: few
d_call: -
cdr3_aa: CASNTGYNEKLFF
cdr3_nt: TGTGCCAGTAATACCGGGTACAATGAAAAACTGTTTTTT

cdr3_length: 15
j_call: TRBJ2-3
v_call: TRBV5-1
clone_size: -
d_call: -
cdr3_aa: CATGGAAGGTDTQYF
cdr3_nt: TGCGCCACCGGAGGGGCAGCAGGGGGAACAGATACGCAGTATTTT

cdr3_length: 15
j_call: TRBJ1-6
v_call: TRBV6-2/TRBV6-3
clone_size: once
d_call: -
cdr3_aa: CASSYGAGVDSPLHF
cdr3_nt: TGTGCCAGCAGTTATGGGGCAGGGGTAGATTCACCCCTCCACTTT

cdr3_length: 11
j_call: TRBJ1-1
v_call: TRBV6-2/TRBV6-3
clone_size: few
d_call: -
cdr3_aa: CASSYPGEAFF
cdr3_nt: TGTGCCAGCAGTTACCCGGGAGAAGCTTTCTTT

cdr3_length: 15
j_call: TRBJ2-3
v_call: TRBV2
clone_size: many
d_call: TRBD1
cdr3_aa: CASRDRAFRTDTQYF
cdr3_nt: TGTGCCAGCAGGGACAGGGCGTTTCGGACAGATACGCAGTATTTT

cdr3_length: 15
j_call: TRBJ2-7
v_call: TRBV6-1
clone_size: few
d_call: TRBD2
cdr3_aa: CASSALAGRTYEQYF
cdr3_nt: TGTGCCAGCAGTGCCCTAGCGGGACGGACCTACGAGCAGTACTTC

cdr3_length: 15
j_call: TRBJ2-7
v_call: TRBV19
clone_size: few
d_call: TRBD1
cdr3_aa: CASSLSGTEAYEQYF
cdr3_nt: TGTGCCAGTAGTTTATCCGGGACAGAGGCGTACGAGCAGTACTTC

cdr3_length: 16
j_call: TRBJ2-5
v_call: TRBV11-2
clone_size: many
d_call: TRBD2
cdr3_aa: CASSLEIAGPQETQYF
cdr3_nt: TGTGCCAGCAGCTTAGAGATAGCGGGTCCCCAAGAGACCCAGTACTTC

cdr3_length: 16
j_call: TRBJ2-3
v_call: TRBV7-3
clone_size: -
d_call: TRBD2
cdr3_aa: CASSLTPSGSTDTQYF
cdr3_nt: TGTGCCAGCAGCTTAACCCCTAGCGGGAGCACAGATACGCAGTATTTT

cdr3_length: 14
j_call: TRBJ2-3
v_call: TRBV29-1
clone_size: -
d_call: -
cdr3_aa: CSATRVSSTDTQYF
cdr3_nt: TGCAGCGCCACTAGGGTCTCTAGCACAGATACGCAGTATTTT

cdr3_length: 14
j_call: TRBJ1-1
v_call: TRBV2
clone_size: -
d_call: -
cdr3_aa: CASSGRGGWTEAFF
cdr3_nt: TGTGCCAGCAGTGGCCGCGGGGGGTGGACTGAAGCTTTCTTT

cdr3_length: 15
j_call: TRBJ1-2
v_call: TRBV12-3/TRBV12-4
clone_size: many
d_call: TRBD1
cdr3_aa: CASRILGQTNYGYTF
cdr3_nt: TGTGCCAGCAGAATACTGGGACAGACGAACTATGGCTACACCTTC

cdr3_length: 15
j_call: TRBJ1-5
v_call: TRBV11-2
clone_size: -
d_call: TRBD1
cdr3_aa: CASSLVQGLGQPQHF
cdr3_nt: TGTGCCAGCAGCTTAGTACAGGGGCTTGGTCAGCCCCAGCATTTT

cdr3_length: 13
j_call: TRBJ1-1
v_call: TRBV18
clone_size: -
d_call: -
cdr3_aa: CASSSGEDRGAFF
cdr3_nt: TGTGCCAGCTCATCGGGGGAGGATCGGGGAGCTTTCTTT

cdr3_length: 13
j_call: TRBJ1-2
v_call: TRBV20-1
clone_size: -
d_call: -
cdr3_aa: CSAKDDRYYGYTF
cdr3_nt: TGCAGTGCTAAGGACGACCGGTACTATGGCTACACCTTC

cdr3_length: 15
j_call: TRBJ2-5
v_call: TRBV4-2
clone_size: few
d_call: TRBD2
cdr3_aa: CASSQGTSGHETQYF
cdr3_nt: TGTGCCAGCAGCCAAGGGACTAGCGGCCACGAGACCCAGTACTTC

cdr3_length: 18
j_call: TRBJ2-1
v_call: TRBV4-2
clone_size: few
d_call: TRBD2
cdr3_aa: CASSQDLSSGGLDNEQFF
cdr3_nt: TGTGCCAGCAGCCAAGACCTAAGTAGCGGGGGGCTTGACAATGAGCAGTTCTTC

cdr3_length: 15
j_call: TRBJ2-7
v_call: TRBV27
clone_size: many
d_call: -
cdr3_aa: CASSFKAQGPYEQYF
cdr3_nt: TGTGCCAGCAGTTTTAAGGCCCAGGGCCCCTACGAGCAGTACTTC

cdr3_length: 13
j_call: TRBJ1-1
v_call: TRBV29-1
clone_size: many
d_call: -
cdr3_aa: CSVSLSGNTEAFF
cdr3_nt: TGCAGCGTCTCACTATCGGGGAACACTGAAGCTTTCTTT

cdr3_length: 15
j_call: TRBJ1-3
v_call: TRBV28
clone_size: few
d_call: -
cdr3_aa: CASTPGVISGNTIYF
cdr3_nt: TGTGCCAGCACCCCAGGGGTTATCTCTGGAAACACCATATATTTT

cdr3_length: 14
j_call: TRBJ2-3
v_call: TRBV28
clone_size: many
d_call: -
cdr3_aa: CASTPGLATDTQYF
cdr3_nt: TGTGCCAGCACCCCGGGACTCGCCACAGATACGCAGTATTTT

cdr3_length: 15
j_call: TRBJ1-1
v_call: TRBV27
clone_size: -
d_call: TRBD1
cdr3_aa: CASRRDRGQVPEAFF
cdr3_nt: TGTGCCAGCAGGAGAGACAGGGGACAGGTCCCTGAAGCTTTCTTT

cdr3_length: 15
j_call: TRBJ2-1
v_call: TRBV29-1
clone_size: -
d_call: TRBD1
cdr3_aa: CSVPGTASSYNEQFF
cdr3_nt: TGCAGCGTTCCCGGGACAGCGAGCTCCTACAATGAGCAGTTCTTC

cdr3_length: 15
j_call: TRBJ1-1
v_call: TRBV18
clone_size: many
d_call: -
cdr3_aa: CASSPPAVQSTEAFF
cdr3_nt: TGTGCCAGCTCACCACCGGCGGTCCAATCCACTGAAGCTTTCTTT

cdr3_length: 15
j_call: TRBJ2-1
v_call: TRBV27
clone_size: many
d_call: TRBD2
cdr3_aa: CASSYGTSGENEQFF
cdr3_nt: TGTGCCAGCAGTTATGGGACTAGCGGGGAAAATGAGCAGTTCTTC

cdr3_length: 17
j_call: TRBJ1-3
v_call: TRBV7-9
clone_size: -
d_call: -
cdr3_aa: CASTTKGQTFSGNTIYF
cdr3_nt: TGTGCCAGCACCACCAAAGGACAGACTTTCTCTGGAAACACCATATATTTT

cdr3_length: 15
j_call: TRBJ1-6
v_call: TRBV7-9
clone_size: few
d_call: TRBD1
cdr3_aa: CASSSRTGVVSPLHF
cdr3_nt: TGTGCCAGCAGCTCGAGGACAGGGGTCGTTTCACCCCTCCACTTT

cdr3_length: 19
j_call: TRBJ2-3
v_call: TRBV7-9
clone_size: many
d_call: -
cdr3_aa: CASSPTLPAARRSPDTQYF
cdr3_nt: TGTGCCAGCAGCCCGACCCTTCCAGCGGCGAGGAGAAGCCCAGATACGCAGTATTTT

cdr3_length: 15
j_call: TRBJ1-2
v_call: TRBV2
clone_size: many
d_call: -
cdr3_aa: CASSDDTANNYGYTF
cdr3_nt: TGTGCCAGCAGTGATGACACAGCAAATAACTATGGCTACACCTTC

cdr3_length: 13
j_call: TRBJ2-5
v_call: TRBV20-1
clone_size: few
d_call: -
cdr3_aa: CSAITGRQETQYF
cdr3_nt: TGCAGTGCTATAACTGGACGGCAAGAGACCCAGTACTTC

cdr3_length: 16
j_call: TRBJ2-5
v_call: TRBV28
clone_size: few
d_call: -
cdr3_aa: CASSHPQGPSMETQYF
cdr3_nt: TGTGCCAGCAGTCACCCGCAGGGACCGTCCATGGAGACCCAGTACTTC

cdr3_length: 13
j_call: TRBJ1-2
v_call: TRBV6-8
clone_size: once
d_call: -
cdr3_aa: CASSSVSNYGYTF
cdr3_nt: TGTGCCAGCAGTTCCGTGAGTAACTATGGCTACACCTTC

cdr3_length: 14
j_call: TRBJ2-1
v_call: TRBV11-2
clone_size: many
d_call: -
cdr3_aa: CASSLDRWSNEQFF
cdr3_nt: TGTGCCAGCAGCTTAGATCGGTGGAGCAATGAGCAGTTCTTC

cdr3_length: 18
j_call: TRBJ2-2
v_call: TRBV3-1
clone_size: many
d_call: TRBD2
cdr3_aa: CASSQDLPSGTYTGELFF
cdr3_nt: TGTGCCAGCAGCCAAGATTTGCCTAGCGGGACTTACACCGGGGAGCTGTTTTTT

cdr3_length: 13
j_call: TRBJ2-7
v_call: TRBV28
clone_size: many
d_call: -
cdr3_aa: CASSFSRAYEQYF
cdr3_nt: TGTGCCAGCAGTTTTAGTCGGGCATACGAGCAGTACTTC

cdr3_length: 12
j_call: TRBJ1-1
v_call: TRBV20-1
clone_size: -
d_call: -
cdr3_aa: CSARDIPQEAFF
cdr3_nt: TGCAGTGCTAGAGATATACCCCAGGAAGCTTTCTTT

cdr3_length: 14
j_call: TRBJ2-3
v_call: TRBV2
clone_size: many
d_call: -
cdr3_aa: CASSVVRGTDTQYF
cdr3_nt: TGTGCCAGCAGTGTTGTCCGGGGGACAGATACGCAGTATTTT

cdr3_length: 15
j_call: TRBJ2-1
v_call: TRBV27
clone_size: -
d_call: TRBD1
cdr3_aa: CASSSLTGGYNEQFF
cdr3_nt: TGTGCCAGCAGTTCATTAACAGGGGGTTACAATGAGCAGTTCTTC

cdr3_length: 15
j_call: TRBJ1-5
v_call: TRBV30
clone_size: -
d_call: -
cdr3_aa: CAWGPDSNSNQPQHF
cdr3_nt: TGTGCCTGGGGCCCGGACAGCAATAGCAATCAGCCCCAGCATTTT

cdr3_length: 15
j_call: TRBJ2-1
v_call: TRBV5-8
clone_size: few
d_call: TRBD1
cdr3_aa: CASSLAGTGLLRQFF
cdr3_nt: TGTGCCAGCAGCTTGGCCGGGACAGGCCTCTTAAGGCAGTTCTTC

cdr3_length: 15
j_call: TRBJ2-1
v_call: TRBV20-1
clone_size: few
d_call: TRBD2
cdr3_aa: CSATSSSGGGNEQFF
cdr3_nt: TGCAGTGCTACTTCCTCTAGCGGGGGGGGGAATGAGCAGTTCTTC

cdr3_length: 15
j_call: TRBJ1-3
v_call: TRBV12-3/TRBV12-4
clone_size: many
d_call: -
cdr3_aa: CASSVLSVSGNTIYF
cdr3_nt: TGTGCCAGCAGTGTTCTGAGCGTCTCTGGAAACACCATATATTTT

cdr3_length: 17
j_call: TRBJ2-3
v_call: TRBV3-1
clone_size: many
d_call: TRBD2
cdr3_aa: CASSQGTSGRSTDTQYF
cdr3_nt: TGTGCCAGCAGCCAGGGGACTAGCGGGAGGAGCACAGATACGCAGTATTTT

cdr3_length: 15
j_call: TRBJ1-1
v_call: TRBV4-2
clone_size: few
d_call: -
cdr3_aa: CASSQDGAGMAEAFF
cdr3_nt: TGTGCCAGCAGCCAAGATGGGGCCGGTATGGCTGAAGCTTTCTTT

cdr3_length: 12
j_call: TRBJ1-1
v_call: TRBV7-9
clone_size: -
d_call: -
cdr3_aa: CASSRGRLEAFF
cdr3_nt: TGTGCCAGCAGCCGTGGACGGCTTGAAGCTTTCTTT

cdr3_length: 15
j_call: TRBJ2-3
v_call: TRBV20-1
clone_size: many
d_call: -
cdr3_aa: CSARETLGGRDTQYF
cdr3_nt: TGCAGTGCTAGAGAGACCCTGGGGGGTAGGGATACGCAGTATTTT